Described below is a single TCR beta chain sequence and its context. The data belong to a study of blood T cell repertoires in COVID-19. Across the study: Acute and convalescent COVID-19 specimens originated in the United States, Italy and Spain. T cells, B-cell-depleted T cells, or PBMCs provided the cDNA or gDNA that served as material.

Germline V CDR1 and CDR2: LNHDA, SQIVND (reference sequence). The CDR3 has 14 amino acids. Trimming removed 1 base at V and 4 bases at J, with 9 bases between. In the authors' workflow: Estimation of nucleated cell counts relied on the amplification of reference gene primers. The table came from immunoSEQ multiplex PCR; TCRdb's copy has only in-frame clones and leaves some out. The V and J calls and clone size are taken from that table; D and trimming were inferred from the DNA. The repertoire includes 200,000 to 250,000 clones, roughly nine tenths of them detected once, and roughly 5.8% sits in the top ten.

This TCR derives from a man aged 55 to 70 with acute or convalescent COVID-19. This chain uses TRBV19 with TRBJ2-3; a possible D gene is TRBD2 (6 bases). Sequencing was performed on peripheral blood. The CDR3 bases are TGTGCCAGTAGTATAGCGGGGGTCCCAGATACGCAGTATTTT. Translated: CASSIAGVPDTQYF.